The clone carrying this TCR beta chain has more than one count but fewer than ten. The V gene end was trimmed by 5 bases and the J gene end by 5 bases; junction bases not matched to a gene: 9. The CDR3 covers 15 residues. Per the germline V gene, CDR1 is MGHDK and CDR2 is SYGVNS. This sample was taken from a study of T-cell reconstitution after alpha-beta-depleted transplantation in children. Molecular barcoding with unique molecular identifiers was used for the TCRbeta library. TCRdb reprocessed the PCR reads via MiXCR and lists one record per CDR3 protein. This table holds some 300,000 distinct CDR3 sequences, 10% found once.

This clonotype was obtained from a human donor who donated a stem cell graft to a child with acute lymphoblastic leukemia. The genes are TRBV25-1 and TRBJ2-7, with TRBD1 matching 10 bases. Sequenced material: PBMCs from the stem cell graft donor, taken from the stem cell graft. The CDR3 sequence is CASSTFGTGEDEQYF. CDR3 bases: TGTGCCAGCAGTACTTTTGGGACAGGGGAGGACGAGCAGTACTTC.